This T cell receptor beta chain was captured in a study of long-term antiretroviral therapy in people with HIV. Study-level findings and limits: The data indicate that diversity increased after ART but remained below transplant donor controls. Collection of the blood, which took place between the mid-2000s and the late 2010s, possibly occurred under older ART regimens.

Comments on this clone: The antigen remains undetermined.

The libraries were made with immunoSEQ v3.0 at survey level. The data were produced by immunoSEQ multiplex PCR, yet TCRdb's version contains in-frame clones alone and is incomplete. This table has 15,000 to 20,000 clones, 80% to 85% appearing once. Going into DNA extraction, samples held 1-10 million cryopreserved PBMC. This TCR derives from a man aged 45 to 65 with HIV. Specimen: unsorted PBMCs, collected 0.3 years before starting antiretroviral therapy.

The CDR3 DNA reads as TGTGCCAGCAGTCCCCGGGGGTACTCTGGAAACACCATATATTTT. This codes for CASSPRGYSGNTIYF. This chain joins TRBV6-5 and TRBJ1-3; D may be TRBD1 (5 bases). Per the germline V gene, CDR1 is MNHEY and CDR2 is SVGAGI. The CDR3 contains 15 residues. With 5 bases removed from V and 0 bases from J, the gap between germline ends came to 11 bases.